This T cell receptor (beta chain) was documented in a study of shared clonotypes between healthy human individuals. Study-wide findings and caveats: Sorted-subset sequencing was shown by rarefaction to be incomplete despite large depth.

Method: immunoSEQ multiplex PCR; TCRdb's copy keeps in-frame clones and lacks some. The sample lists around 650,000 clones; 95% to 96% were seen once. As concerns this clone: Its antigen is as yet unknown.

The CDR3 loop spans 13 amino acids. Germline V gives CDR1 MNHEY, CDR2 SMNVEV (reference sequence). The junction had 6 bases not matched to a gene; V was cut back by 3 bases and J by 8 bases. CD45RO-negative cells were positively selected for CCR7, leaving out terminally differentiated effector memory CD45RA+ cells. Adult donors, all healthy and HIV-negative, had no recent acute infections or vaccinations. Sequenced: naive CD8+ T cells sorted from blood. The sequence derives from a woman in her 30s in good health. The J gene is TRBJ1-2, the V gene TRBV27; 7 bases align to TRBD1. The CDR3 loop reads CASSLGQTEGYTF. The CDR3, as DNA: TGTGCCAGCAGTTTGGGACAGACGGAGGGCTACACCTTC.